One TCR beta chain is described in this entry. What it binds is not known. These data are taken from a study of cytomegalovirus exposure and HLA in healthy donors. Study overall: As an earlier analysis found, around 200 million T cells yielded approximately 110 million unique TCR beta sequences. Study findings and constraints: Cytomegalovirus status, reportedly, was diagnosed with high specificity and sensitivity by the classifier. An observed cluster of highly shared sequence variants was recorded as a likely sequencing artifact.

V was cut by 5 bases and J by 7 bases, with 11 bases left in between. From germline, CDR1 is MNHEY and CDR2 SVGAGI. CDR3 length: 12 amino acids. Researchers ran the PCR with 60 Vbeta and 13 Jbeta primers. Repertoires were generated with immunoSEQ multiplex PCR, while TCRdb's copy carries only in-frame clones and drops some. The sample has 130,000 to 150,000 clones, around three quarters seen once; the top ten hold over 6.5%. Sequenced material: PBMCs. The receptor comes from a man aged 35-49 years in good health and CMV-seropositive. The V gene is TRBV6-5, the J gene TRBJ1-1; D is perhaps TRBD1 (6 bases). Written as DNA, the CDR3 is TGTGCCAGCAGTAGACAGGTTTTTGAAGCTTTCTTT. This codes for CASSRQVFEAFF.